The 28 T cell receptor beta chains listed next were all sequenced from one sample in a study of glioma-infiltrating T cells. The iRepertoire nested amplicon-rescue multiplex PCR amplified TCR alpha and beta CDR3s from RNA. One entry per CDR3 protein, called by TCRdb with MiXCR from the multiplex PCR reads. The table includes more than 300,000 distinct CDR3 sequences, 35% to 45% detected once. The sequencing sample was made of glioma tissue, nonneoplastic brain tissue, or PBMCs (not recorded which). The receptors stem from a human donor with low-grade glioma or glioblastoma, undergoing nonglioma brain surgery, or in good health (not recorded which).

The rearrangement joins TRBV7-9 to TRBJ2-5; D remains unclear. The CDR3 runs 13 residues. In germline, CDR1 is SEHNR, CDR2 FQNEAQ (reference sequence). Trimming removed 5 bases from V and 8 bases from J, with 15 bases in between. The CDR3: CASSPPLEFTQYF. As DNA, the CDR3 is TGTGCCAGCAGCCCCCCCCTCGAGTTCACCCAGTACTTC.

The genes are TRBV5-4 and TRBJ1-5, with 8 bases that match TRBD1. CDR1 is SGHNT and CDR2 is YYREEE in the germline V gene (reference sequence). CDR3 length equals 16 residues. V was pared by 2 bases and J by 6 bases, with 10 bases of the junction left unmatched. Here the CDR3 reads CASSFDRGHNGQPQHF. CDR3 nucleotides: TGTGCCAGCAGCTTTGACAGGGGCCACAATGGTCAGCCCCAGCATTTT.

Comments on this clonotype: Given a much more abundant clone one base away, this may be a read error. The chain recombines TRBV6-2 or TRBV6-3 with TRBJ2-1; TRBD2 matches at 9 bases. The CDR3 runs to 13 residues. Germline V gives CDR1 MNHEY, CDR2 SVGEGT. The CDR3 DNA reads TGTACCAGCAGGGGGACTAGCCTTAATGAGCAGTTCTTC. The encoded protein is CTSRGTSLNEQFF.

This clonotype was seen a handful of times. The chain has TRBV24-1 and TRBJ2-5, with a possible D match to TRBD1 (6 bases). There are 16 residues in the CDR3. V was clipped by 6 bases and J by 5 bases, with 21 bases between them. Per the germline V gene, CDR1 is KGHDR and CDR2 is SFDVKD. The CDR3 DNA sequence: TGTGCCACCAGTCGCCCCGGGTTTGGGGGCTTCGAGACCCAGTACTTC. Residues: CATSRPGFGGFETQYF.

The sample holds a few counts of this clonotype. V gene TRBV4-2 combines with J gene TRBJ2-7, with D possibly matching TRBD1 (5 bases). Trimming removed 3 bases from V and 5 bases from J, with 20 bases in between. The germline CDR1 and CDR2 sequences are LGHNA and YNFKEQ. The CDR3 has 16 residues. The CDR3 here is CASSHSLGALVNEQYF. The CDR3 coding sequence is TGTGCCAGCAGCCACTCCCTTGGGGCCCTAGTCAACGAGCAGTACTTC.

In this sample, this clonotype turned up many times. J is TRBJ1-1 and V is TRBV28, with a possible D match to TRBD1 (6 bases). V was trimmed by 5 bases and J by 10 bases, leaving 14 bases between them. Germline CDR1 MDHEN, CDR2 SYDVKM. The CDR3 length is 12 residues. The CDR3 loop reads CASSTYRASAFF. The DNA of the CDR3 is TGTGCCAGCAGTACCTACAGGGCGTCAGCTTTCTTT. Full variable domain (remainder filled in from reference TRBV28 and TRBJ1-1): DVKVTQSSRYLVKRTGEKVFLECVQDMDHENMFWYRQDPGLGLRLIYFSYDVKMKEKGDIPEGYSVSREKKERFSLILESASTNQTSMYLCASSTYRASAFFGQGTRLTVV.

This rearrangement joins TRBV19 to TRBJ1-2; 10 bases agree with TRBD1. Losses at the gene ends were 6 bases for V and 4 bases for J; bases not matched to a gene: 17. CDR1 LNHDA and CDR2 SQIVND come from the germline V gene (reference sequence). The CDR3 totals 18 residues. CDR3 in DNA: TGTGCCAGTAGCAACTCACCGGGACAGGGGCCAACGCGCTATGGCTACACCTTC. Amino acids: CASSNSPGQGPTRYGYTF.

This clonotype has a single count. At one end the junction does not follow the germline gene, possibly because of a read error. The rearrangement joins TRBV28 to TRBJ1-5, with D maybe TRBD1 (5 bases). There are 15 residues in the CDR3. CDR1 MDHEN and CDR2 SYDVKM come from the germline V gene. This chain's CDR3 is CASGLMGRVAQPQHF. DNA for the CDR3: TGTGCCAGCGGTTTAATGGGACGAGTGGCTCAGCCCCAGCATTTT.

Only a few counts were recorded for this clonotype. The CDR3 here is CSARDRVWEGLWFF. CDR3 DNA sequence: TGCAGTGCTAGAGATAGGGTCTGGGAGGGATTATGGTTCTTC. The V gene is TRBV20-1, the J gene TRBJ2-1; 7 nucleotides align to TRBD2. Trimming took 0 bases from V and 15 from J; bases not matched to a gene: 14. Germline-derived CDR1 and CDR2 are DFQATT and SNEGSKA (reference sequence). The CDR3 loop spans 14 amino acids.

This clonotype was seen only a few times. The V and J genes are TRBV5-1 and TRBJ1-5; no firm D call. This CDR3 region has 13 residues. Germline loops: CDR1 SGHRS, CDR2 YFSETQ. With 4 bases removed from V and 6 bases from J, the gap between germline ends came to 11 bases. CDR3 DNA sequence: TGCGCCAGCAGCCTCACCATCGGTCAGCCCCAGCATTTT. It codes for CASSLTIGQPQHF.

V is TRBV27 and J is TRBJ2-2; the D is unclear. The CDR3 extends over 13 amino acids. Germline values: CDR1 MNHEY, CDR2 SMNVEV (reference sequence). The V end was cut by 1 base, the J end by 6 bases, with 6 bases between. CDR3 bases: TGTGCCAGCAGTTTATGGGCCGCCGGGGAGCTGTTTTTT. Protein sequence: CASSLWAAGELFF.

Remarks on this clonotype: A much bigger clone sits one base away, suggesting this may be a read error. The chain combines TRBV15 with TRBJ1-3, with D unresolved. Germline V lookup: CDR1 LNHNV, CDR2 YYDKDF (reference sequence). The CDR3 totals 15 residues. CDR3 in amino acids: CATSRAGHGGNTICF. CDR3 coding DNA: TGTGCCACCAGCAGAGCCGGTCATGGAGGAAACACCATATGTTTT.

Only a few counts were recorded for this clonotype. The rearrangement links TRBV7-9 to TRBJ2-3; D perhaps matches TRBD1 (5 bases). Trimming stripped 5 bases from V and 6 bases from J, with 9 bases between. Germline V gives CDR1 SEHNR, CDR2 FQNEAQ (reference sequence). The CDR3 loop spans 12 amino acids. CDR3 loop: CASSVNRDTQYF. Written as DNA, the CDR3 is TGTGCCAGCAGCGTAAACAGGGATACGCAGTATTTT.

This clonotype was seen ten or more times. This chain uses TRBV6-1 with TRBJ1-5; no clear D gene. Germline V gives CDR1 MNHNS, CDR2 SASEGT. The ends were cut back, 3 bases at V and 3 bases at J, with 9 bases in the middle. The CDR3 totals 14 residues. CDR3 bases: TGTGCCAGCAGTGAGGTGCTGACCAATCAGCCCCAGCATTTT. This codes for CASSEVLTNQPQHF.

This clonotype was counted a few times. This sequence joins TRBV4-1 and TRBJ2-1; 9 bases align to TRBD1. Germline V gives CDR1 MGHRA, CDR2 YSYEKL. Trimming removed 1 base from V and 4 bases from J; junction bases left unmatched: 11. CDR3 length: 18 amino acids. In DNA form, the CDR3 reads TGCGCCAGCAGCCAAGCCCTCAGCCGGACAGGGGCGTACAATGAGCAGTTCTTC. As protein: CASSQALSRTGAYNEQFF.

This clonotype was observed a handful of times. The CDR3 nucleotides read TGCGCCAGCAGCCAGAGTTTGGGGTTCAATGAGCAGTTCTTC. Translated: CASSQSLGFNEQFF. The rearrangement links TRBV4-1 to TRBJ2-1; D ambiguous. This CDR3 has 14 residues. CDR1 is MGHRA and CDR2 is YSYEKL in the germline V gene. Trimming removed 3 bases at V and 6 bases at J, with 12 bases between.

The chain couples TRBV27 to TRBJ2-7; D might be TRBD2 (6 bases). There are 14 residues in the CDR3. Germline loops: CDR1 MNHEY, CDR2 SMNVEV (reference sequence). Between the trimmed V and J ends, which lost 6 bases and 0 bases, there was a span of 12 bases. The CDR3, as DNA: TGTGCCAGCAGGGAGCGGGCTGGCTCCTACGAGCAGTACTTC. Residues: CASRERAGSYEQYF.

This clonotype has a handful of counts. The V call is TRBV29-1, the J call TRBJ2-7; D is possibly TRBD2 (5 bases). The CDR3 covers 13 residues. V was cut by 4 bases and J by 3 bases, with 13 bases left in between. Germline assignment: CDR1 SQVTM and CDR2 ANQGSEA. CDR3 protein: CSVAPRGNYEQYF. CDR3 DNA: TGCAGCGTTGCCCCCCGGGGAAACTACGAGCAGTACTTC.

In its sample, this clonotype was seen many times. The rearrangement links TRBV20-1 to TRBJ2-7; 8 positions agree with TRBD2. The length of the CDR3 is 13 residues. Losses at the gene ends were 6 bases for V and 6 bases for J; bases not matched to a gene: 10. Per the germline V gene, CDR1 is DFQATT and CDR2 is SNEGSKA (reference sequence). CDR3 nucleotides: TGCAGTGCCCACAGGGTCCTAGCGGGCGAGCAGTACTTC. This translates into CSAHRVLAGEQYF.

Comment on this clonotype: Just one base apart from a much larger clone, this may be a read error. The gene calls are TRBV7-2 and TRBJ1-1; unclear D gene. CDR1 is SGHTA and CDR2 is FQGNSA in the germline V gene. This CDR3 region has 14 residues. The DNA of the CDR3 is TGTGCCAGCAGCTTAATGCACATGAACACTAAAGCTTTCTTT. Its translation is CASSLMHMNTKAFF.

The DNA of the CDR3 is TGCGCCAGCAGCTTGGATCGGTTTGGGAACACTGAAGCTTTCTTT. It yields the protein CASSLDRFGNTEAFF. The rearrangement uses TRBV5-1 and TRBJ1-1, with D uncertain. The CDR3 consists of 15 residues. From germline, CDR1 is SGHRS and CDR2 YFSETQ. Between the trimmed V and J ends, which lost 0 bases and 1 base, there was a span of 10 bases. Full variable domain (remainder filled in from reference TRBV5-1 and TRBJ1-1): KAGVTQTPRYLIKTRGQQVTLSCSPISGHRSVSWYQQTPGQGLQFLFEYFSETQRNKGNFPGRFSGRQFSNSRSEMNVSTLELGDSALYLCASSLDRFGNTEAFFGQGTRLTVV.

This chain links TRBV28 with TRBJ2-3; D remains ambiguous. CDR1 and CDR2 from the germline V gene are MDHEN and SYDVKM. V was shortened by 3 bases and J by 6 bases, with 13 bases between the two germline ends. This CDR3 spans 14 amino acids. The CDR3 loop reads CASSFTPDGDTQYF. In nucleotides, the CDR3 is TGTGCCAGCAGTTTTACTCCGGACGGGGATACGCAGTATTTT.

To note about this clonotype: An end of the junction differs from the germline gene, which may be a read error. The chain combines TRBV7-2 with TRBJ1-5; the D gene is possibly TRBD1 (5 bases). The V gene's germline CDR1 is SGHTA and CDR2 FQGNSA. This CDR3 region has 15 residues. DNA for the CDR3: TGTGCCAGCAGCGAGGGCGGGGGGAGCAATCAGACCCAGCATTTT. Its protein product is CASSEGGGSNQTQHF.

This clonotype was picked up a small number of times. V gene TRBV4-2 combines with J gene TRBJ1-1, with D hard to call. Germline CDR1 and CDR2: LGHNA and YNFKEQ. The CDR3 is made up of 16 amino acids. Trimming took off 0 bases at V and 2 bases at J, with 13 bases between the two ends. The DNA for the CDR3 is TGTGCCAGCAGCCAAGAACAAAATACGGGTAACACTGAAGCTTTCTTT. This gives the protein CASSQEQNTGNTEAFF.

The V call is TRBV4-2, the J call TRBJ2-7; 8 nucleotides agree with TRBD2. V shed 1 base, J shed 3 bases, and the junction held 8 bases outside the gene matches. This CDR3 has 16 amino acids. Germline V gives CDR1 LGHNA, CDR2 YNFKEQ. CDR3 in amino acids: CASSQGVAGSLYEQYF. The DNA of the CDR3 is TGTGCCAGCAGCCAAGGGGTAGCGGGGTCGCTCTACGAGCAGTACTTC.

In the case of this clonotype: A much larger clone differs from this one at a single base, so this may be a read error. The gene calls are TRBV27 and TRBJ2-7; D call uncertain. V lost 2 bases to trimming and J lost 12 bases, with 26 bases between them. The germline CDR1 and CDR2 sequences are MNHEY and SMNVEV (reference sequence). This CDR3 has 16 residues. As DNA, the CDR3 is TGTGCCAGCAGTTTACCCGATATTTCCACACCAGGTTTTCCGTACTTC. Protein sequence: CASSLPDISTPGFPYF.

There are a few counts of this clonotype. The chain employs TRBV28 and TRBJ2-7, with 13 bases fitting TRBD2. This CDR3 has 15 residues. Germline V gene data show CDR1 as MDHEN and CDR2 as SYDVKM. The ends lost 6 bases at V and 6 bases at J; junction bases unmatched: 8. The CDR3 region has the DNA TGTGCCAGCAGACTAACTAGCGGGAGGGCCTTCGAGCAGTACTTC. This sequence encodes CASRLTSGRAFEQYF. The full variable domain, in which reference TRBV28 and TRBJ2-7 provide the parts outside the CDR3, is DVKVTQSSRYLVKRTGEKVFLECVQDMDHENMFWYRQDPGLGLRLIYFSYDVKMKEKGDIPEGYSVSREKKERFSLILESASTNQTSMYLCASRLTSGRAFEQYFGPGTRLTVT.

This clonotype was recorded a few times. The rearrangement uses TRBV6-2 or TRBV6-3 and TRBJ2-1; TRBD2 matches 8 bases. This CDR3 has 18 residues. Germline V CDR1 and CDR2: MNHEY, SVGEGT. V trimming: 6 bases; J trimming: 7 bases; junction bases outside the gene matches: 20. In DNA, the CDR3 is TGTGCCAGCAGCTCGCCCCATGCGGGAGGCCCGACGAGAAATGAGCAGTTCTTC. It encodes CASSSPHAGGPTRNEQFF.